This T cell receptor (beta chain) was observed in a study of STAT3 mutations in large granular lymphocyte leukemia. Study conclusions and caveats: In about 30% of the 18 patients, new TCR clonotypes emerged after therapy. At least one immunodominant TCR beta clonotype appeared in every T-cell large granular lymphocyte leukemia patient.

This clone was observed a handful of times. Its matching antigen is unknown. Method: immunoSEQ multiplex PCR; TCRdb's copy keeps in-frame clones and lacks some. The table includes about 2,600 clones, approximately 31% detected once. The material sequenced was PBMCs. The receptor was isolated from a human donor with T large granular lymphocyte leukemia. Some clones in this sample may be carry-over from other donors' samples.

CDR3 in DNA: TGCAGCGTAGGGACAGGCGATGACTACGAGCAGTACTTC. Protein sequence: CSVGTGDDYEQYF. This chain connects TRBV29-1 to TRBJ2-7; 8 bases map to TRBD1. The germline V gene encodes CDR1 SQVTM and CDR2 ANQGSEA. The V and J ends lost 6 bases and 3 bases, in that order; junction bases with no gene match: 7. The CDR3 covers 13 residues.